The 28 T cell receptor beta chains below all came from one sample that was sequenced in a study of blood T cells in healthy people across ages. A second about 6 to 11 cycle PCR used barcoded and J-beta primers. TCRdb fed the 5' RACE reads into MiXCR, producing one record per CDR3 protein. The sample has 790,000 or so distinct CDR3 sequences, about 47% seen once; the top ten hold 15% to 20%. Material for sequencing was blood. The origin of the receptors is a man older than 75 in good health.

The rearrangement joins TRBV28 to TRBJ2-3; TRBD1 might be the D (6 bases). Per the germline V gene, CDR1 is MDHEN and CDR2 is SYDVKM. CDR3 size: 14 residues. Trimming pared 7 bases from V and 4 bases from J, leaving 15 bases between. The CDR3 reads CASTRGGNSDTQYF. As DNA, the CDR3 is TGTGCCAGCACCAGAGGGGGAAATTCAGATACGCAGTATTTT.

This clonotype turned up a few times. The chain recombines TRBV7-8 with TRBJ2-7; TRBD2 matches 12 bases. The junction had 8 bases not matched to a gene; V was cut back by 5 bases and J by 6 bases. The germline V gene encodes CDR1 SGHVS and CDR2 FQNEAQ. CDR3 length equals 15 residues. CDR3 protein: CASSRRLAGEGEQYF. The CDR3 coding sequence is TGTGCCAGCAGCCGTCGACTAGCGGGAGAGGGCGAGCAGTACTTC.

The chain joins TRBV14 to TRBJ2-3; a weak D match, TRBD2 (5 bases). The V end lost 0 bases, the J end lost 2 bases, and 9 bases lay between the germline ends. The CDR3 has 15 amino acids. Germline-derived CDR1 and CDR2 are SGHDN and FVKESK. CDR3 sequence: CASSQELVPTDTQYF. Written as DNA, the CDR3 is TGTGCCAGCAGCCAAGAACTAGTTCCCACAGATACGCAGTATTTT.

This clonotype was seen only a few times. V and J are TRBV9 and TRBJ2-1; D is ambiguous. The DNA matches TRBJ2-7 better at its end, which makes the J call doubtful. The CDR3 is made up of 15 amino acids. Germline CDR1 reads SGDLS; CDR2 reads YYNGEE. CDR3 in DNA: TGTGCCAGCAGCCCAGATACTGGCTCCTACAATGAGCAGTACTTC. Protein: CASSPDTGSYNEQYF.

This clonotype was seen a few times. The DNA of the CDR3 is TGCAGCGTTAGGGAGAGGGACGATGGCAATCAGCCCCAGCATTTT. Protein sequence: CSVRERDDGNQPQHF. This chain uses TRBV29-1 with TRBJ1-5; D is possibly TRBD1 (5 bases). The CDR3 length is 15 residues. V lost 5 bases, J lost 2 bases, and 16 bases lay in between. Germline lookup yields CDR1 SQVTM and CDR2 ANQGSEA.

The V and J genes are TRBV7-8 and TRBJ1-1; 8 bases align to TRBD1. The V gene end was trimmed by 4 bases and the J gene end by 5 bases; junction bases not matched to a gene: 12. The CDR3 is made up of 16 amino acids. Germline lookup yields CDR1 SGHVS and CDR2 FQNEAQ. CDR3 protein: CASSSDRDLRKTEAFF. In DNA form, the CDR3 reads TGTGCCAGCAGCTCGGACAGGGACCTCAGAAAGACTGAAGCTTTCTTT. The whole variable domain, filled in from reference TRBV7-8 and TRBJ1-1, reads GAGVSQSPRYKVAKRGQDVALRCDPISGHVSLFWYQQALGQGPEFLTYFQNEAQLDKSGLPSDRFFAERPEGSVSTLKIQRTQQEDSAVYLCASSSDRDLRKTEAFFGQGTRLTVV.

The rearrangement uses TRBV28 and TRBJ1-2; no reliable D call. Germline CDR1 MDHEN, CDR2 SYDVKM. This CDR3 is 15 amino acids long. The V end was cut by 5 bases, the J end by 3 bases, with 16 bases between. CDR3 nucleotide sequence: TGTGCCAGCAGTGATGTAGTCTCGTGGGACTATGGCTACACCTTC. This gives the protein CASSDVVSWDYGYTF.

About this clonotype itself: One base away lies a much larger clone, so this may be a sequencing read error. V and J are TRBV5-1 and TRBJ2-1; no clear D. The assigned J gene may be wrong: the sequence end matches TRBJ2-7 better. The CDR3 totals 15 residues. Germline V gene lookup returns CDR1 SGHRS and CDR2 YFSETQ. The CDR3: CASSSGLGSYNEQYF. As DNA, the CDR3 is TGCGCCAGCAGCTCCGGGTTGGGCTCCTACAATGAGCAGTACTTC.

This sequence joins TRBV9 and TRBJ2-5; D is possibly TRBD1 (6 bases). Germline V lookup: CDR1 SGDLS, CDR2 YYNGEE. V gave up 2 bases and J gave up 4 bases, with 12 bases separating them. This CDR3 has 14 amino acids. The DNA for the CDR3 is TGTGCCAGCAGCGTCGGGGACAACCGAGAGACCCAGTACTTC. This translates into CASSVGDNRETQYF.

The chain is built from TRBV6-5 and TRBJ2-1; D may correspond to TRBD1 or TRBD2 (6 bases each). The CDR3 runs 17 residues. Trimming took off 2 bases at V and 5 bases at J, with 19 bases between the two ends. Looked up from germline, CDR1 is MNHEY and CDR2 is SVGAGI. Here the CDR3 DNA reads TGTGCCAGCAGTTACCCCTACGGCAGGGGCGGGGACAATGAGCAGTTCTTC. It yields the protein CASSYPYGRGGDNEQFF.

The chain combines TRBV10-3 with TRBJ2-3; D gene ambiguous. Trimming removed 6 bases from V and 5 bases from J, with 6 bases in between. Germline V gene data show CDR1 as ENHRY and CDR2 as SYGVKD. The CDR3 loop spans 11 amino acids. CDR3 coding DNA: TGTGCCATCAGCAACAAAGATACGCAGTATTTT. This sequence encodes CAISNKDTQYF.

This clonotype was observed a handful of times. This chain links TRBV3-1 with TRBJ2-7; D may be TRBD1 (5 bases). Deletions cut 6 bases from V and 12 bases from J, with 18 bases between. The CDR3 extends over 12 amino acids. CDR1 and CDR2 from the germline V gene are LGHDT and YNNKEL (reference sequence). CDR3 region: CASSQDTGKTYF. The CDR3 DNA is TGTGCCAGCAGTCAGGATACAGGCAAGACGTACTTC.

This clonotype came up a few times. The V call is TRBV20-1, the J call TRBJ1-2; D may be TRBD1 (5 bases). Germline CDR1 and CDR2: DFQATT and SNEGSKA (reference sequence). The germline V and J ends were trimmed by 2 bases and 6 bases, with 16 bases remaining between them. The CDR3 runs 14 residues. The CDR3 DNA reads TGCAGTGCTAGACCGCCGGGGCTCGGGGATGGCTACACCTTC. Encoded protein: CSARPPGLGDGYTF.

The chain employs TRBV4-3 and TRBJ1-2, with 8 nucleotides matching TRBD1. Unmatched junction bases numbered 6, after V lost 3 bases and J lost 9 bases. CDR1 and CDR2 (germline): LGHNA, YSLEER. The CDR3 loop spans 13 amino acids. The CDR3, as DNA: TGCGCCAGCAGCCACGGAAACAGGGGGAGCTACACCTTC. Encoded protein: CASSHGNRGSYTF.

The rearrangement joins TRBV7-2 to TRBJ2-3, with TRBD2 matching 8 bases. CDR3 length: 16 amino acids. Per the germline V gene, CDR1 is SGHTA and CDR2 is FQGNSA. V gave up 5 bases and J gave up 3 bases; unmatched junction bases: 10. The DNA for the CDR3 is TGTGCCAGCAGCGTCACGAGCGGGAGTATGACAGATACGCAGTATTTT. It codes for CASSVTSGSMTDTQYF.

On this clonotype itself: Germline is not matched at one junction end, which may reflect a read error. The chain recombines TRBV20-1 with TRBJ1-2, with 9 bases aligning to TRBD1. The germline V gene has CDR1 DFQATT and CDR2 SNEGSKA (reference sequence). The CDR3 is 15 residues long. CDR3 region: CSARDAGQGNCGYTF. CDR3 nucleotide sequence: TGCAGTGCTAGAGATGCTGGACAGGGGAACTGTGGCTACACCTTC.

In nucleotides, the CDR3 is TGTGCCAGTAGGATTAGCGCAACAGATACGCAGTATTTT. Translation: CASRISATDTQYF. This chain connects TRBV6-6 to TRBJ2-3, with D tentatively TRBD2 (5 bases). Germline CDR1 reads MNHNY; CDR2 reads SVGAGI (reference sequence). V was clipped by 9 bases and J by 3 bases, with 13 bases between them. CDR3 length equals 13 residues.

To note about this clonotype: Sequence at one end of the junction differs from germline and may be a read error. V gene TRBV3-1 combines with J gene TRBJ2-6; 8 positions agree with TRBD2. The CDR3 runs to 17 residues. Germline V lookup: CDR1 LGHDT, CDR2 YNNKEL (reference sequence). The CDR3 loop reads CTSSTGRGATGANVLTF. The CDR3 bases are TGTACCAGCAGCACAGGGCGGGGGGCAACTGGGGCCAACGTCCTGACTTTC.

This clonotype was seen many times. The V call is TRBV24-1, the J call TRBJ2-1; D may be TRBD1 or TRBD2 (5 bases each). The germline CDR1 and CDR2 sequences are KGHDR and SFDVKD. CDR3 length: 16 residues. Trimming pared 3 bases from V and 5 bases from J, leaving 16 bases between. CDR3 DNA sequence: TGTGCCACCAGTGATACTGGGACCGTTGCCCACAATGAGCAGTTCTTC. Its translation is CATSDTGTVAHNEQFF.

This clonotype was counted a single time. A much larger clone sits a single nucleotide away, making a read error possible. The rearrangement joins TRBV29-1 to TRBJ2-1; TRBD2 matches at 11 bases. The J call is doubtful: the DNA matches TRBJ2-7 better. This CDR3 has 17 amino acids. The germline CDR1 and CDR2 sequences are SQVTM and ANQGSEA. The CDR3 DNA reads TGCAGCGTTGAAGCTAGCGGGAGGACTCGAGGTTACAATGAGCAGTACTTC. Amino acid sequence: CSVEASGRTRGYNEQYF.

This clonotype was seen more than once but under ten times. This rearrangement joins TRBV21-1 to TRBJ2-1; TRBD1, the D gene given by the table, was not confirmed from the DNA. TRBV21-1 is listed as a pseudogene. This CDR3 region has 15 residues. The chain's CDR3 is CASSKKGQGNNEQFF. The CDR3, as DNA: TGTGCCAGCAGCAAAAAAGGACAGGGGAACAATGAGCAGTTCTTC.

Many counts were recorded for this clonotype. In nucleotides, the CDR3 is TGTGCCAGCAGTCTCAGGGGAATGAACACTGAAGCTTTCTTT. It specifies CASSLRGMNTEAFF. The rearrangement joins TRBV6-6 to TRBJ1-1; a possible D gene is TRBD1 (6 bases). V lost 5 bases and J lost 0, with 10 bases in between. Germline V lookup: CDR1 MNHNY, CDR2 SVGAGI (reference sequence). The CDR3 is made up of 14 amino acids.

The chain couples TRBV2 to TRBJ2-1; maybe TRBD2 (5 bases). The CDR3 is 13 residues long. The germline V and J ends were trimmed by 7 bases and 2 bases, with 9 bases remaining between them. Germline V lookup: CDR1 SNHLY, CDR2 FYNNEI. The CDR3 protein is CASMEDAYNEQFF. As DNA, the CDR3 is TGTGCCAGCATGGAGGACGCCTACAATGAGCAGTTCTTC.

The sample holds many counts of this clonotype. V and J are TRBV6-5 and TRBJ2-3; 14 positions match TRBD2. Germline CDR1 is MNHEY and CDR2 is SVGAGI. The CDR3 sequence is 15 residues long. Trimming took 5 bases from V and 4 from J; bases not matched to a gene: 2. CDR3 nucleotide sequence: TGTGCCAGCAGTCGACTAGCGGGAGGGGCAGATACGCAGTATTTT. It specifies CASSRLAGGADTQYF.

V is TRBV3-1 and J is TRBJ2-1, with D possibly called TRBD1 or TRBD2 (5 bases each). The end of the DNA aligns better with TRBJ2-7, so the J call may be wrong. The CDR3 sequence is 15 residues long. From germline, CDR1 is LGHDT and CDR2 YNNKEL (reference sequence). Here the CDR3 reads CASSQDQGVYNEQYF. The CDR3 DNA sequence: TGTGCCAGCAGCCAAGATCAGGGAGTGTACAATGAGCAGTACTTC.

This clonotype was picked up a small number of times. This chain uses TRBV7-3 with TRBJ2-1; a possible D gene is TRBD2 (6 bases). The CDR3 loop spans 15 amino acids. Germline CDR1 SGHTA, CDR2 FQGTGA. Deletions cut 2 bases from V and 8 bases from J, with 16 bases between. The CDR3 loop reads CASSLSSGSFDEQFF. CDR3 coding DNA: TGTGCCAGCAGCTTATCGTCCGGGAGTTTCGATGAGCAGTTCTTC.

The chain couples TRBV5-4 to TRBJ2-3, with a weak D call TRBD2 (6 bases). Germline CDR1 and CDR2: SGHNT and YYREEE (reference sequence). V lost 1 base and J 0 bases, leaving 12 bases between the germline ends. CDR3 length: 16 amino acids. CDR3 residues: CASSLSTSRSTDTQYF. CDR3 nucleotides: TGTGCCAGCAGCTTGTCCACTAGCAGAAGCACAGATACGCAGTATTTT.

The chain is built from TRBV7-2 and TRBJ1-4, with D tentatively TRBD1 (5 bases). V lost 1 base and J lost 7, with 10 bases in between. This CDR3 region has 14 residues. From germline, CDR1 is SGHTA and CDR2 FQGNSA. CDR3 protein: CASSLVRGSEKLFF. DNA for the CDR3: TGTGCCAGCAGCTTAGTAAGGGGAAGTGAAAAACTGTTTTTT.